This T cell receptor (beta chain) was captured in a study of CD8 T cells in Susac syndrome. The multiple sclerosis controls, all treatment-naive patients, had relapsing-remitting disease that was stable or active. In germline, CDR1 is MGHDK, CDR2 SYGVNS. CDR3 length: 15 residues. The V gene lost 1 base and the J gene lost 1 base, with 10 bases spanning the gap. Random-hexamer reverse transcription was applied to about 0.5 to 1 ug RNA. TCRdb analysed the immunoSEQ multiplex PCR reads with MiXCR anew, one entry per CDR3 protein. Counted here are about 300,000 distinct CDR3 sequences, about 91% occurring once; the ten biggest clones make up roughly 0.17%.

The origin of this receptor is a human donor with multiple sclerosis. The specimen was CD8+ T cells from PBMCs. This rearrangement joins TRBV25-1 to TRBJ1-1, with D possibly being TRBD1 (5 bases). The CDR3 DNA follows: TGTGCCAGCAGTGAATTCGAGGGACGGAACACTGAAGCTTTCTTT. Protein product: CASSEFEGRNTEAFF.